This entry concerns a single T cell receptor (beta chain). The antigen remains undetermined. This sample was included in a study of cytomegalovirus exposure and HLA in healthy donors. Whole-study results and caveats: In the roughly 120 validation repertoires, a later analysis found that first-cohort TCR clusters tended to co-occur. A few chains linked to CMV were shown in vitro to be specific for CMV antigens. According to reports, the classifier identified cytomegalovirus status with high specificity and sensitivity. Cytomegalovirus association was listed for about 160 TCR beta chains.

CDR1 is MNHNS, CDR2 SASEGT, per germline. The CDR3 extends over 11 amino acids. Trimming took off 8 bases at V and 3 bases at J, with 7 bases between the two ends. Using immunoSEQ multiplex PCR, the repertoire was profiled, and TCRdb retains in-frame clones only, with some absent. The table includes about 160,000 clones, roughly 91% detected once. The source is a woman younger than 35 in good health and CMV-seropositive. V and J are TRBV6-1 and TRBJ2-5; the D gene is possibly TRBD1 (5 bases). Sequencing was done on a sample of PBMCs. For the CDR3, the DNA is TGTGCCAGCCGCAGGGAAGAGACCCAGTACTTC. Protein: CASRREETQYF.